One sample yielded the 4 T cell receptor beta chains listed below, sequenced in a study of pediatric ulcerative colitis. The table came from immunoSEQ multiplex PCR; TCRdb's copy has only in-frame clones and leaves some out. The sample holds tens of thousands of clones, less than 80% seen once. During colonoscopy, one to two rectal pinch biopsies were collected. The sample taken for sequencing was gut tissue. The receptors were sampled from a boy aged 5-17 years with moderate ulcerative colitis.

For this clone: The same CDR3 also results from other DNA sequences found in this sample. The rearrangement joins TRBV4-1 to TRBJ2-7; D ambiguous. CDR1 is MGHRA, CDR2 YSYEKL, per germline. V shed 1 base and J shed 4 bases, with 8 bases lying between them. The CDR3 covers 13 residues. The CDR3 protein is CASSQGPFYEQYF. For the CDR3, the DNA is TGCGCCAGCAGCCAAGGCCCATTTTACGAGCAGTACTTC.

The rearrangement links TRBV11-3 to TRBJ2-1; the D is unclear. The CDR3 sequence is 14 residues long. Germline values: CDR1 SGHNT, CDR2 YENEEA. V lost 1 base to trimming and J lost 4 bases, with 8 bases between them. Here the CDR3 DNA reads TGTGCCAGCAGCTTAGTCGGGCTATACAATGAGCAGTTCTTC. This gives the protein CASSLVGLYNEQFF. Based on the CDR3 plus reference TRBV11-3 and TRBJ2-1, the full variable domain is EAGVVQSPRYKIIEKKQPVAFWCNPISGHNTLYWYLQNLGQGPELLIRYENEEAVDDSQLPKDRFSAERLKGVDSTLKIQPAELGDSAVYLCASSLVGLYNEQFFGPGTRLTVL.

This clone has a single count. The gene calls are TRBV13 and TRBJ2-5; a weak D match, TRBD2 (5 bases). Per germline, CDR1 PRHDT and CDR2 FYEKMQ (reference sequence). The CDR3 has 15 amino acids. Trimming cost V 3 bases and J 0 bases, with 11 bases left between them. The DNA for the CDR3 is TGTGCCAGCAGCTTGGCTATGGAGGACCAAGAGACCCAGTACTTC. Amino acid sequence: CASSLAMEDQETQYF.

The chain recombines TRBV7-6 with TRBJ2-7, with D perhaps TRBD2 (6 bases). In germline, CDR1 is SGHVS, CDR2 FNYEAQ. The length of the CDR3 is 14 residues. Trimming took off 3 bases at V and 2 bases at J, with 11 bases between the two ends. The CDR3 sequence is CASSLGGAPYEQYF. CDR3 in DNA: TGTGCCAGCAGCTTGGGGGGAGCCCCCTACGAGCAGTACTTC.